This T cell receptor (beta chain) is from a study of blood T cell repertoires in COVID-19. Profiling relied on immunoSEQ multiplex PCR, and the TCRdb table lists in-frame clones only, not all of them. This table has a few hundred thousand clones, 86% appearing once. The ends lost 1 base at V and 4 bases at J; junction bases unmatched: 6. CDR1 and CDR2 from the germline V gene are SGHTA and FQGNSA. This CDR3 is built from 15 residues. V usage is TRBV7-2 and J usage is TRBJ1-2; TRBD1 matches at 7 bases. This receptor was obtained from a woman in her 30s with active or convalescent COVID-19. The source material was peripheral blood. CDR3 DNA sequence: TGTGCCAGCAGCTTAGATGGGACAGCGGTCTATGGCTACACCTTC. It codes for CASSLDGTAVYGYTF.